This TCR beta chain was found in a study of cytomegalovirus exposure and HLA in healthy donors. Study-wide findings and caveats: Analyzed later, association rates of TCRs varied across HLA loci, with DRB1 most and HLA-C fewest. More clonal expansion characterized HLA-associated TCR beta chains than equally common others in a later analysis. Some highly shared sequence variants likely arose as a pipeline artifact.

Vbeta (60) and Jbeta (13) primers were used in the PCR. Sequencing was performed with immunoSEQ multiplex PCR; in TCRdb, only in-frame clones are kept and a portion is missing. The data contain around 100,000 clones, over 50% of them singletons. V trimming: 4 bases; J trimming: 6 bases; junction bases outside the gene matches: 3. The CDR3 consists of 13 residues. Germline loops: CDR1 LNHDA, CDR2 SQIVND (reference sequence). Concerning this clone: The antigen remains unidentified.

The source of this sequence is a man in his thirties or forties in good health and CMV-seronegative. This chain connects TRBV19 to TRBJ2-3; 8 bases agree with TRBD1. What was sequenced was PBMCs. CDR3 residues: CASSSYRGDTQYF. The CDR3 bases are TGTGCCAGTAGTAGCTACAGGGGGGATACGCAGTATTTT.